This TCR beta chain comes out of a study of shared clonotypes between healthy human individuals. Study findings and constraints: A handful of donors held about 5% of naive CD4 clonotypes in common.

The CDR3 totals 16 residues. Germline V gene lookup returns CDR1 SEHNR and CDR2 FQNEAQ (reference sequence). With 5 bases clipped from V and 3 bases from J, the junction kept 10 bases outside the gene matches. Positively selected for CCR7, the CD45RO-negative cells used as naive CD8 cells excluded terminally differentiated effector memory CD45RA+ cells. TCRdb keeps only in-frame clones here, not all; method: immunoSEQ multiplex PCR. The data show over 750,000 clones, about 96% seen once. Points on this clone: Its specificity is unknown. A much larger clone lies a single base off, so this may be a read error.

This chain joins TRBV7-9 and TRBJ2-1; the match to TRBD1 covers 7 bases. This sequence was found in a young man in good health. The sample comprised naive CD8+ T cells sorted from blood. The CDR3 here is CASSIDRVLFYNEQFF. For the CDR3, the DNA is TGTGCCAGCAGCATTGACAGGGTCTTATTCTACAATGAGCAGTTCTTC.